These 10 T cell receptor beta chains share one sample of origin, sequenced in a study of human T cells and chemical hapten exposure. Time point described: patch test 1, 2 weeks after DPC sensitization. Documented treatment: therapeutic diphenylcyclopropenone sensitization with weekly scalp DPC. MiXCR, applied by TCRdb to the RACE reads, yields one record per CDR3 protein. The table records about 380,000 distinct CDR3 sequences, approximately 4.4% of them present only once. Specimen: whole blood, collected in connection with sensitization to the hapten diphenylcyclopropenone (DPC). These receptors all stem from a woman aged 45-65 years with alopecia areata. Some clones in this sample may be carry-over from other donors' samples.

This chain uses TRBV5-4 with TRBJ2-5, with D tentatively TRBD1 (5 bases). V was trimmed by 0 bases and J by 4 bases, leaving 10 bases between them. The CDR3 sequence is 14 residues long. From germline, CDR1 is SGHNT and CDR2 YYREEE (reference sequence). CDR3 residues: CASSLAAGPETQYF. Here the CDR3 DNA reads TGTGCCAGCAGCTTGGCGGCAGGGCCAGAGACCCAGTACTTC.

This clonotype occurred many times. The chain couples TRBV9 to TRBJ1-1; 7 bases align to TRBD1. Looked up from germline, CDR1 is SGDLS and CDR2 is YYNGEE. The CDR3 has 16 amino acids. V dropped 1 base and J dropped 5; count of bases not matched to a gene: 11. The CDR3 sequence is CASSVIPEGARTEAFF. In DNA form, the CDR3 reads TGTGCCAGCAGCGTAATTCCGGAGGGGGCGCGGACTGAAGCTTTCTTT. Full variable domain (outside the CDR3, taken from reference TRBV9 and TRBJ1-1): DSGVTQTPKHLITATGQRVTLRCSPRSGDLSVYWYQQSLDQGLQFLIQYYNGEERAKGNILERFSAQQFPDLHSELNLSSLELGDSALYFCASSVIPEGARTEAFFGQGTRLTVV.

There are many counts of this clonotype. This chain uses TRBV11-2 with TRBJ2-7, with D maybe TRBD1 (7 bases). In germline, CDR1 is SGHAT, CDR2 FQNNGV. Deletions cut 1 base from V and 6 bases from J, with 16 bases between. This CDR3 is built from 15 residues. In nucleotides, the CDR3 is TGTGCCAGCAGCTTAGGATTCGGCAGGGGGGCCGAGCAGTACTTC. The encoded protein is CASSLGFGRGAEQYF.

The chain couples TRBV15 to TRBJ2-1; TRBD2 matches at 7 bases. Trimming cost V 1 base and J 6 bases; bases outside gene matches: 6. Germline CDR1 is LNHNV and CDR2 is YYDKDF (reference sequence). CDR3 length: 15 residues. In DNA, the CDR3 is TGTGCCACCAGCAGAGGGACTAGTGTGGGCAATGAGCAGTTCTTC. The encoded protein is CATSRGTSVGNEQFF.

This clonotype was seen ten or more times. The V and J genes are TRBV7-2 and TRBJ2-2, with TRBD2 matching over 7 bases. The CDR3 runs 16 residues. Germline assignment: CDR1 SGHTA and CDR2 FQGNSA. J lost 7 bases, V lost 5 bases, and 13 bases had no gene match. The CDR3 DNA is TGTGCCAGCAGCGTCGGGACTACCATTATGGGCGGGGAGCTGTTTTTT. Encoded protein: CASSVGTTIMGGELFF.

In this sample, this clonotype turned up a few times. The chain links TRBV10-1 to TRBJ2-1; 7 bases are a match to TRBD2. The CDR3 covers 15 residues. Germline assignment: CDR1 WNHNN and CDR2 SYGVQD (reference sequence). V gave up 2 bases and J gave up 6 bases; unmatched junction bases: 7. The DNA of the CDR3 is TGCGCCAGCAGTGAGGGCCCAACTAGCGCCAATGAGCAGTTCTTC. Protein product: CASSEGPTSANEQFF.

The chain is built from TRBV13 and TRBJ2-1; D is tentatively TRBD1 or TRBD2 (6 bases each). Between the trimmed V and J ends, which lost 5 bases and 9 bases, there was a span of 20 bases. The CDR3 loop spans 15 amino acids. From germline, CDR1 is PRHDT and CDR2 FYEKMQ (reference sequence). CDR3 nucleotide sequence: TGTGCCAGCAGCCCGGGGGCAGGGCGCGACGGTGAGCAGTTCTTC. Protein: CASSPGAGRDGEQFF.

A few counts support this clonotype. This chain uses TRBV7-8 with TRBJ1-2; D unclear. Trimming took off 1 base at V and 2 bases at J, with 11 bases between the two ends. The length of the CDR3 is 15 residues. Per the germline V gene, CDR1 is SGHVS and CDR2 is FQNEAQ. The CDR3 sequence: CASSLGEGGNYGYTF. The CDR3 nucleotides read TGTGCCAGCAGCTTAGGGGAGGGCGGCAACTATGGCTACACCTTC.

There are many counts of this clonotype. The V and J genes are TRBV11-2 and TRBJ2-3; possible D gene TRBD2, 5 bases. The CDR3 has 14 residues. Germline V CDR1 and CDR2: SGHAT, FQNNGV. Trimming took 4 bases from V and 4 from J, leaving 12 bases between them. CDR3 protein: CASSSFGGADTQYF. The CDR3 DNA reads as TGTGCCAGCAGCTCTTTTGGAGGCGCAGATACGCAGTATTTT.

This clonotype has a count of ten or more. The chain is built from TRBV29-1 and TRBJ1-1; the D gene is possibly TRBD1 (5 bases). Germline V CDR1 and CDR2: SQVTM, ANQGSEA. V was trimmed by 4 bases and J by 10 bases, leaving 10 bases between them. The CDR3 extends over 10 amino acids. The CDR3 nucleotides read TGCAGCGTTGTTGAGGGGACAGCTTTCTTT. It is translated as CSVVEGTAFF.